The T cell receptor beta chain described here comes from a study of shared clonotypes between healthy human individuals (dated by TCRdb to about 2020). Concerning the study at large: The cohort comprised two women and a few men aged 18 to 49 years. Per donor, leukapheresis produced somewhere between about 0.94 and 9.5 billion PBMCs. Blood TCR repertoires of about 5 healthy adults were deeply sequenced to estimate repertoire size and the extent of clonotype sharing between individuals. Different laboratories and diverse techniques were used to prepare libraries and sequence TCR repertoires, to increase sequencing depth and limit assay-specific biases. Per donor, three plates each were used for CD4 naive and CD4 memory, two for CD8 naive, and one for CD8 memory.

Using the deep immunoSEQ assay, TCR CDR3 regions were amplified from genomic DNA by multiplex PCR. Extracted genomic DNA from each cell subset was spread evenly across all wells of several immunoSEQ 96-well plates, with each plate serving as a replicate. For sorted subsets, approximately 190 ng of genomic DNA, equivalent to some 30,000 T cell genomes, went into each replicate PCR. Purified libraries were quantified with a Qubit 3.0 fluorometer, sized on a Bioanalyzer 2100, and re-quantified with the KAPA Library Quantification kit. A separate single-read 150-cycle Illumina NextSeq 550 flow cell was used to sequence each immunoSEQ 96-well plate. The study's processing was this. Because the immunoSEQ output held only junctional sequences and lacked quality scores, the filtering could not match the filtering applied to full-length reads. To assign V/J genes and CDR3, sequences were annotated against IMGT germline references using PyIR, a Python wrapper for IgBLAST v1.9. Reads were filtered out if the reads had weak V/J assignments (E-value above 1e-6), no CDR3, stop codons, out-of-frame junctions, or ambiguous translated residues. V3J clonotypes were defined as sequences sharing the same inferred V gene, J gene, and CDR3 amino acid sequence. The percentage overlap between two repertoires was calculated by dividing the number of shared unique clonotypes by the size of the smaller repertoire. RTK rarefaction, the Chao1 estimator, and Recon v2.1 estimates of unobserved clonotypes were used to assess repertoire richness. OLGA was used to compute generation probabilities for all TCRbeta clonotypes that the gDNA method yielded from a handful of donors. TCRdb took over this immuneACCESS table, retaining in-frame rearrangements with V and J assigned. Such tables are incomplete; in checked studies, under half of the missing clones stem from an unresolved V gene, and the remainder is unexplained. The V and J calls and clone size were taken over from that table, and D and trimming were inferred from the DNA. A total of fewer than 1.6 million clones appear in this sample, around 98.5% of them only once. The ten biggest clones cover 0.3% to 0.45% of the sample.

Study-wide conclusions, independent of this receptor: Based on pairwise subsampling, the degree of clonotype sharing among donors was expected to be affected by sequencing depth. Even with the large sequencing depth, rarefaction of the sorted-subset datasets indicated that sequencing was incomplete. Larger estimated clonotype richness was generally found for naive subsets than for memory subsets. Only blood was sampled, and tissue TCR repertoires likely differ from those in blood. Compared with non-shared clonotypes, clonotypes shared by all four sorted-subset donors had higher generation probabilities. The genetic and exposure-history diversity represented was limited by the small number of donors. About 5% of naive CD4, 3.5% of naive CD8, 2.3% of memory CD4, and around 0.4% of memory CD8 clonotypes were shared across several donors.

CDR1 and CDR2, looked up from the germline V gene, are LGHNA and YSLEER. The CDR3 goes from the cysteine to the phenylalanine over 17 residues. Only the CDR3 region is kept as DNA, spanning 51 bases read in frame from base 1. The V and J ends are trimmed by 1 base and 3 bases, leaving 17 bases between them. As regards this clone: The antigen it recognizes is unknown. No per-base quality is available; no much larger clone lies one base away.

Healthy HIV-negative adults with no recently reported acute infections or vaccinations were included as donors. Only Caucasian adults living in Nashville, Tennessee, USA were represented among the donors. CD4+ T cells were enriched by magnetic negative selection, after which naive cells were positively selected on CD45RA and the negative fraction was taken as the memory subset. After blood collection by leukapheresis, PBMCs were isolated using Ficoll-Histopaque density gradient centrifugation and then cryopreserved in the vapor phase of liquid nitrogen. Analytical flow cytometry was used to check the purity and quantity of every magnetically sorted T cell population. Each sorted fraction had its genomic DNA isolated and then quantified by UV absorbance on a Nanodrop 2000c.

Material for sequencing was naive CD4+ T cells sorted from blood. What this sample's cell subset or site label stands for: CD45RA+ positively selected. The sequence came from a man under 40 in good health. Recombination joined TRBV4-3 with TRBJ2-3; the best D guess is TRBD1, with 5 bases matching. The CDR3 protein: CASSQARTPSGTDTQYF. The DNA sequence is given as TGCGCCAGCAGCCAAGCGAGGACACCTTCAGGAACAGATACGCAGTATTTT.